A selection of T cell receptor beta chains follows, all from one sample in a study of shared clonotypes between healthy human individuals. Measured with immunoSEQ multiplex PCR; TCRdb has only the in-frame clones, and not every one. There are about 1.5 million clones in the sample; 95% to 99% occur only once, and 0.4% to 0.45% lies in the top ten. Sequencing was carried out using naive CD4+ T cells sorted from blood. Every receptor here comes from a man younger than 45 in good health. CDR3s include the opening cysteine and the closing phenylalanine or tryptophan. A D gene is named only where the DNA matches it firmly. The size of a clone is reported for some rows only, either as once, few or many, or as a class for expanded clones.

V	D	J	size	DNA	CDR3
TRBV6-5	NA	TRBJ1-2	NA	TGTGCCAGCAGTCAACGACAGGCAGTGGGCTACACCTTC	CASSQRQAVGYTF
TRBV5-1	TRBD1	TRBJ2-6	once	TGCGCCAGCAGCTTGGCCGGGACAGGGGCCTCTGGGGCCAACGTCCTGACTTTC	CASSLAGTGASGANVLTF
TRBV4-3	NA	TRBJ2-7	NA	TGCGCCAGCAGCCAAGATTTGGGGCTTGACGGTGGGGCCTACGAGCAGTACTTC	CASSQDLGLDGGAYEQYF
TRBV6-5	TRBD1	TRBJ2-5	once	TGTGCCAGCAGTTACTCGGGGACAGCGCAAGAGACCCAGTACTTC	CASSYSGTAQETQYF
TRBV28	NA	TRBJ1-5	NA	TGTGCCAGCATCGCGGGGCGTAGCAATCAGCCCCAGCATTTT	CASIAGRSNQPQHF
TRBV30	NA	TRBJ1-2	NA	TGTGCCTGGGCCGTCGGGGGGGCTTATGGCTACACCTTC	CAWAVGGAYGYTF
TRBV11-2	NA	TRBJ2-7	NA	TGTGCCAGCAGCATAGAACAGGTGTCCGAGCAGTACTTC	CASSIEQVSEQYF
TRBV6-7	NA	TRBJ2-7	NA	TGTGCCAGCAGTTACTCGATCGATTACGAGCAGTACTTC	CASSYSIDYEQYF
TRBV5-1	NA	TRBJ2-7	NA	TGCGCCAGCAGCTTGGAGTCCTTGAGGGTTACCTACGAGCAGTACTTC	CASSLESLRVTYEQYF
TRBV5-1	NA	TRBJ2-5	NA	TGCGCCAGCAAGAGGACGGCTGCAGAGACCCAGTACTTC	CASKRTAAETQYF
TRBV6-5	NA	TRBJ2-7	once	TGTGCCAGCAGTAGCAGGGGTTCCTCGGGCGAGCAGTACTTC	CASSSRGSSGEQYF
TRBV10-1	TRBD1	TRBJ2-5	once	TGCGCCAGCAGTGAGTCGAACCCAGGACAGGGAAAGGAGACCCAGTACTTC	CASSESNPGQGKETQYF
TRBV7-2	NA	TRBJ2-5	NA	TGTGCCAGCAGCCCAATTTGGGGGGGCGAGGAGACCCAGTACTTC	CASSPIWGGEETQYF
TRBV6-4	TRBD2	TRBJ2-2	NA	TGTGCCAGCAGTGATTCAAATAGCGGGAGTCAGAACACCGGGGAGCTGTTTTTT	CASSDSNSGSQNTGELFF
TRBV27	NA	TRBJ1-2	NA	TGTGCCAGCAGTTGGGACCGTTCTTATGGCTACACCTTC	CASSWDRSYGYTF
TRBV5-1	NA	TRBJ2-2	NA	TGCGCCAGCGTCCCCGGGGAGCTGTTTTTT	CASVPGELFF
TRBV4-3	TRBD2	TRBJ2-7	NA	TGCGCCAGCAGCCAAGGACTAGCGGTCTACGAGCAGTACTTC	CASSQGLAVYEQYF
TRBV7-9	TRBD1	TRBJ1-4	NA	TGTGCCAGCAGTCGTCCCCTCGGGACAGGCAATGAAAAACTGTTTTTT	CASSRPLGTGNEKLFF
TRBV20-1	NA	TRBJ2-7	NA	TGCAGTGGGACGGGGGTCTTCGAGCAGTACTTC	CSGTGVFEQYF
TRBV28	NA	TRBJ2-3	once	TGTGCCAGCATGAGCGGACCGAATACGCAGTATTTT	CASMSGPNTQYF
TRBV27	NA	TRBJ2-1	NA	TGTGCCAGCACCCCCAGGGCCATACCGGCGGGTGAGCAGTTCTTC	CASTPRAIPAGEQFF
TRBV5-1	NA	TRBJ1-2	NA	TGCGCCAGCAGCCAGGGAGGGAACAGGGTTGGCTATGGCTACACCTTC	CASSQGGNRVGYGYTF
TRBV2	NA	TRBJ2-7	NA	TGTGCCAGCAGTCCCGGACCTTACGAGCAGTACTTC	CASSPGPYEQYF
TRBV29-1	NA	TRBJ2-3	NA	TGCAGCGCCGGAGGGCTTGGGGCAGATACGCAGTATTTT	CSAGGLGADTQYF
TRBV18	NA	TRBJ2-7	NA	TGTGCCAGCTCACCACCGAACCAGAAGGAAGAGCAGTACTTC	CASSPPNQKEEQYF
TRBV5-1	NA	TRBJ2-7	NA	TGCGCCAGCAGCTTTTGGGCAGGGGAGGGGCGCGAGCAGTACTTC	CASSFWAGEGREQYF
TRBV6-6	NA	TRBJ1-1	NA	TGTGCCAGCAGTAGCAGGGATACTGAAGCTTTCTTT	CASSSRDTEAFF
TRBV15	NA	TRBJ2-5	NA	TGTGCCACCAGCAGAGATCGGGGGTCCAGGGTAGACCAAGAGACCCAGTACTTC	CATSRDRGSRVDQETQYF
TRBV9	NA	TRBJ2-1	NA	TGTGCCAGCAGCCCGCCGGGGTTGCACTCCTACAATGAGCAGTTCTTC	CASSPPGLHSYNEQFF
TRBV5-5	TRBD2	TRBJ2-2	NA	TGTGCCAGCAGCTTAGTAGCGGGAGTATTTGACGGGGAGCTGTTTTTT	CASSLVAGVFDGELFF
TRBV5-4	NA	TRBJ2-1	NA	TGTGCCAGCAGCTATGTCCCCAATGAGCAGTTCTTC	CASSYVPNEQFF
TRBV18	TRBD2	TRBJ2-7	NA	TGTGCCAGCTCACCACTAGCGGGAGGAGGTGGGGACGAGCAGTACTTC	CASSPLAGGGGDEQYF
TRBV5-5	TRBD1	TRBJ1-1	NA	TGTGCCAGCAGCATCACAGGGGGCACTGAAGCTTTCTTT	CASSITGGTEAFF
TRBV6-1	NA	TRBJ1-1	once	TGTGCCAGCACCCACCTCGGGGGGGGGAACACTGAAGCTTTCTTT	CASTHLGGGNTEAFF
TRBV15	TRBD2	TRBJ2-1	once	TGTGCCACCAGCACGGGTGGCGGGAGGGCCTACAATGAGCAGTTCTTC	CATSTGGGRAYNEQFF
TRBV5-1	TRBD2	TRBJ2-1	NA	TGCGCCAGCAGCTTGGGGACTAGCGGGACACACAATGAGCAGTTCTTC	CASSLGTSGTHNEQFF
TRBV7-9	TRBD2	TRBJ2-1	NA	TGTGCCAGCAGCCGCGGACTAGCGGGAGTTGTGTCCTACAATGAGCAGTTCTTC	CASSRGLAGVVSYNEQFF
TRBV29-1	NA	TRBJ1-3	NA	TGCAGCGTTGGGGGATCCTCTGGAAACACCATATATTTT	CSVGGSSGNTIYF
TRBV15	NA	TRBJ2-7	NA	TGTGCCACCAGCAGAATACGCCTGCTGGGGAGCTACGAGCAGTACTTC	CATSRIRLLGSYEQYF
TRBV5-1	NA	TRBJ2-7	once	TGCGCCAGCAGCTTGGATGTAGGGCGCCAAGAGCAGTACTTC	CASSLDVGRQEQYF
TRBV28	NA	TRBJ2-7	NA	TGTGCCAGCAGTTTAATCTACGAGCAGTACTTC	CASSLIYEQYF
TRBV29-1	NA	TRBJ2-6	NA	TGCAGCGTTGGGTACTCTGGGGCCAACGTCCTGACTTTC	CSVGYSGANVLTF
TRBV4-1	NA	TRBJ2-1	NA	TGCGCCAGCAGCCAAGAGCGCCTTGTATTCTACAATGAGCAGTTCTTC	CASSQERLVFYNEQFF
TRBV5-6	NA	TRBJ1-2	NA	TGTGCCAGCAGCTTAGTACGCCAGGGTGGCTACACCTTC	CASSLVRQGGYTF